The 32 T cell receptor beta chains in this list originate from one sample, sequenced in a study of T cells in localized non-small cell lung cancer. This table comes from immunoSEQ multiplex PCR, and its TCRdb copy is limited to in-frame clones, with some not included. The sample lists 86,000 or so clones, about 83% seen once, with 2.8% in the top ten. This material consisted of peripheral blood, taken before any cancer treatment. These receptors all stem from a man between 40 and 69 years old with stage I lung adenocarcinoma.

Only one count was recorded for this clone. The CDR3 spells CAWMAPTDTQYF. In DNA form, the CDR3 reads TGTGCCTGGATGGCGCCGACAGATACGCAGTATTTT. The chain has TRBV30 and TRBJ2-3; no clear D. The CDR3 totals 12 residues. Deletions cut 4 bases from V and 3 bases from J, with 8 bases between. From germline, CDR1 is GTSNPN and CDR2 SVGIG (reference sequence). The full variable domain, in which reference TRBV30 and TRBJ2-3 provide the parts outside the CDR3, is SQTIHQWPATLVQPVGSPLSLECTVEGTSNPNLYWYRQAAGRGLQLLFYSVGIGQISSEVPQNLSASRPQDRQFILSSKKLLLSDSGFYLCAWMAPTDTQYFGPGTRLTVL.

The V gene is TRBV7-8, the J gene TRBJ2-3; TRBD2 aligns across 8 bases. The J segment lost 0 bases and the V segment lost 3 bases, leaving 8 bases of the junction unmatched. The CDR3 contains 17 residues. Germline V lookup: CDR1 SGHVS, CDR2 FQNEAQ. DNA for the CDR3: TGTGCCAGCAGCTTTTCACTAGCGGACCTAAGCACAGATACGCAGTATTTT. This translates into CASSFSLADLSTDTQYF.

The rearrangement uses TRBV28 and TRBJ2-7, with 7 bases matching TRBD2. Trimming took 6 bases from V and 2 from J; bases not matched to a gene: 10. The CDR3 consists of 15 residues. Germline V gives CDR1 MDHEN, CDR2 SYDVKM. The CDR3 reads CASRPSSGYPYEQYF. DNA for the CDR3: TGTGCCAGCAGACCCTCTAGCGGTTATCCCTACGAGCAGTACTTC.

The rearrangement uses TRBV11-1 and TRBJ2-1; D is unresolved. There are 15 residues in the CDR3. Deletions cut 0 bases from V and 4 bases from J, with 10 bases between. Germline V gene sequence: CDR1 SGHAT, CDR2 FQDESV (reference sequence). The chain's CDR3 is CASSLAVSVYNEQFF. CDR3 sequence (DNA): TGTGCCAGCAGCTTAGCTGTTTCTGTATACAATGAGCAGTTCTTC.

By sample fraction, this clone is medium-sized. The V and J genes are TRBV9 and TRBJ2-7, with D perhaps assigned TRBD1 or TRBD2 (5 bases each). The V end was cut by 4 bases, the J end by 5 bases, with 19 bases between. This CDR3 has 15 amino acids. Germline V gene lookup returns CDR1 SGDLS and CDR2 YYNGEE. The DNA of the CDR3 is TGTGCCAGCAGCCCCGAGGGGCAAACAGCCGACGAGCAGTACTTC. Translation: CASSPEGQTADEQYF.

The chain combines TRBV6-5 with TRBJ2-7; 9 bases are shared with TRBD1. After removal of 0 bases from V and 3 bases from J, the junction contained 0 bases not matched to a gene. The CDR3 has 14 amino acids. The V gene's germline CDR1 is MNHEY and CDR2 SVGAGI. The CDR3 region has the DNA TGTGCCAGCAGTTACTCGACAGGGGGCTACGAGCAGTACTTC. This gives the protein CASSYSTGGYEQYF.

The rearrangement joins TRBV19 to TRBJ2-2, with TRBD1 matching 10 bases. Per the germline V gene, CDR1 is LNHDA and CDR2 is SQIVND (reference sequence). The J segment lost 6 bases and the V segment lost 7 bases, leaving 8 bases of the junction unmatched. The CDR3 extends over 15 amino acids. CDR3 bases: TGTGCCAGTACCCAGGACAGGGGGGTCCCCGGGGAGCTGTTTTTT. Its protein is CASTQDRGVPGELFF.

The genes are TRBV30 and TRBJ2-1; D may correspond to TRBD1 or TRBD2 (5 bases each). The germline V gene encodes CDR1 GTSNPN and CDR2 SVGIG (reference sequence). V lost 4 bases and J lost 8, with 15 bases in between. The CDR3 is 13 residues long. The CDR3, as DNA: TGTGCCTGGATCGTTCCGGGACGGGATGAGCAGTTCTTC. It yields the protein CAWIVPGRDEQFF. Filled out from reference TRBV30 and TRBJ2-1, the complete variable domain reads SQTIHQWPATLVQPVGSPLSLECTVEGTSNPNLYWYRQAAGRGLQLLFYSVGIGQISSEVPQNLSASRPQDRQFILSSKKLLLSDSGFYLCAWIVPGRDEQFFGPGTRLTVL.

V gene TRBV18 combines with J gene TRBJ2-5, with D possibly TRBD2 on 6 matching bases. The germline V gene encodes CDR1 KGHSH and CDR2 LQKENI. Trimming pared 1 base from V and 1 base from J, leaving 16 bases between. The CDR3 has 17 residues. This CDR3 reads CASSPLPNPGLQETQYF. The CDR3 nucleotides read TGTGCCAGCTCACCACTGCCCAATCCGGGACTCCAAGAGACCCAGTACTTC.

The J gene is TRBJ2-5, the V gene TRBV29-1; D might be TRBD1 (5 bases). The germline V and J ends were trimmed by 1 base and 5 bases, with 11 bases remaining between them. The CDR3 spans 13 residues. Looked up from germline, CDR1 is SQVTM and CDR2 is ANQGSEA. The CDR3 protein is CSVEAPGMETQYF. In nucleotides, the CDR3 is TGCAGCGTTGAAGCCCCAGGGATGGAGACCCAGTACTTC.

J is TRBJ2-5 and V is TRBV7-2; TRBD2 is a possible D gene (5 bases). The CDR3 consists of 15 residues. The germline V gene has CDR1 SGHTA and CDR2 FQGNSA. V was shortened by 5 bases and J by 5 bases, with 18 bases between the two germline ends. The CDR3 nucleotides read TGTGCCAGCAGCCCCCGCTCTCGGGATTGGGAGACCCAGTACTTC. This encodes CASSPRSRDWETQYF.

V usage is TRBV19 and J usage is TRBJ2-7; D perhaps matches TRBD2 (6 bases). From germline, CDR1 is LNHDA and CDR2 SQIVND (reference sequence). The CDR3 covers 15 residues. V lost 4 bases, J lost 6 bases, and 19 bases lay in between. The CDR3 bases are TGTGCCAGTAGTACCCAGCGAGGGGAGGCCTTCGAGCAGTACTTC. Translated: CASSTQRGEAFEQYF.

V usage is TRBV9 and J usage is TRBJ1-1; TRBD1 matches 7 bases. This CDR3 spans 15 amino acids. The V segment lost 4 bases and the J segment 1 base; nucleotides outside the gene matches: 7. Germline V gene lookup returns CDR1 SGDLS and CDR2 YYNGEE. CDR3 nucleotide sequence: TGTGCCAGCAGCACCGGGGACAGAAGGAACACTGAAGCTTTCTTT. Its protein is CASSTGDRRNTEAFF.

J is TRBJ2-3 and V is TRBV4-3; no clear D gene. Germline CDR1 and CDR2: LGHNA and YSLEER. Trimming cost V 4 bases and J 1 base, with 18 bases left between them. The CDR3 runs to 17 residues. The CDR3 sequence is CASSLTQEVTRTDTQYF. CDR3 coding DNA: TGCGCCAGCAGCCTCACCCAGGAAGTAACGCGCACAGATACGCAGTATTTT.

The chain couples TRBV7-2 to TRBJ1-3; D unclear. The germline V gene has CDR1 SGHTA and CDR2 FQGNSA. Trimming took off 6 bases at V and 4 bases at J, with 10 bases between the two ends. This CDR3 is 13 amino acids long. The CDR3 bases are TGTGCCAGCAGGGGAGGAGCGGGAAACACCATATATTTT. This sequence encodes CASRGGAGNTIYF. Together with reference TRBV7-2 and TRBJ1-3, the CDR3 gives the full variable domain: GAGVSQSPSNKVTEKGKDVELRCDPISGHTALYWYRQSLGQGLEFLIYFQGNSAPDKSGLPSDRFSAERTGGSVSTLTIQRTQQEDSAVYLCASRGGAGNTIYFGEGSWLTVV.

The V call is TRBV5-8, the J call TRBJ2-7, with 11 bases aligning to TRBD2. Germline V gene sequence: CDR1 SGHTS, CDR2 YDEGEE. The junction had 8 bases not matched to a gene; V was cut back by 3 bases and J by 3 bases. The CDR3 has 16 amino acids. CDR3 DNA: TGTGCCAGCAGCTCAACCGGGACTAGCGGATACTACGAGCAGTACTTC. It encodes CASSSTGTSGYYEQYF.

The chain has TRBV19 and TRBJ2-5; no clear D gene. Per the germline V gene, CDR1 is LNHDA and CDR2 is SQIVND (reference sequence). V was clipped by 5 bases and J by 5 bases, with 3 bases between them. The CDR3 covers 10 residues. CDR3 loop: CASSGETQYF. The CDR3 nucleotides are TGTGCCAGTAGTGGGGAGACCCAGTACTTC.

The CDR3 sequence is CASSGQGFNYGYTF. The CDR3 DNA sequence: TGTGCCAGCAGCGGACAAGGGTTTAACTATGGCTACACCTTC. The chain couples TRBV5-6 to TRBJ1-2, with D possibly TRBD1 on 5 matching bases. V lost 4 bases, J lost 1 base, and 11 bases lay in between. The CDR3 covers 14 residues. The germline gives CDR1 SGHDT, CDR2 YYEEEE. Full variable domain (rest looked up from reference TRBV5-6 and TRBJ1-2): DAGVTQSPTHLIKTRGQQVTLRCSPKSGHDTVSWYQQALGQGPQFIFQYYEEEERQRGNFPDRFSGHQFPNYSSELNVNALLLGDSALYLCASSGQGFNYGYTFGSGTRLTVV.

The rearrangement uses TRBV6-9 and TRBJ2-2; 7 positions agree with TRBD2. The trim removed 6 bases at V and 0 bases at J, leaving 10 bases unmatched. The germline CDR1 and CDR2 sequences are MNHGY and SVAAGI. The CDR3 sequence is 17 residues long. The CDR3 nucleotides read TGTGCCAGCAGGGGAGCGGGGCCGTATTCGAACACCGGGGAGCTGTTTTTT. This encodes CASRGAGPYSNTGELFF.

Here the CDR3 DNA reads TGTGCCAGCCGACCGGGGCTAGCGGGAGGTGAGCAGTTCTTC. Amino acids: CASRPGLAGGEQFF. The chain carries TRBV18 and TRBJ2-1; TRBD2 matches 11 bases. Trimming removed 8 bases from V and 9 bases from J; junction bases left unmatched: 9. Germline V lookup: CDR1 KGHSH, CDR2 LQKENI. The CDR3 totals 14 residues.

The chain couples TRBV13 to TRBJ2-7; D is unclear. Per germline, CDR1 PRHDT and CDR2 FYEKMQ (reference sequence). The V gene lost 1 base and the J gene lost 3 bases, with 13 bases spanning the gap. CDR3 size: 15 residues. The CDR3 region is CASSLAIRASYEQYF. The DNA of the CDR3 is TGTGCCAGCAGCTTAGCGATAAGGGCGAGCTACGAGCAGTACTTC.

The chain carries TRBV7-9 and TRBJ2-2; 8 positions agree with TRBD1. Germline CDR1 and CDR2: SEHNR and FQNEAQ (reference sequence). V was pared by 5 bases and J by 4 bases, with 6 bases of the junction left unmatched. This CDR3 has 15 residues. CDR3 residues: CASSPTGGRTGELFF. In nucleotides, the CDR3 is TGTGCCAGCAGCCCTACAGGGGGTCGCACCGGGGAGCTGTTTTTT.

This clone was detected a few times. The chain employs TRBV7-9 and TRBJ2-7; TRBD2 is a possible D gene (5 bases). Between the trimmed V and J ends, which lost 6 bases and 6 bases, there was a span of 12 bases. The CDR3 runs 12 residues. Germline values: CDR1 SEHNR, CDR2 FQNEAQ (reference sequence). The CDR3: CASSPDRGEQYF. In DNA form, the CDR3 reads TGTGCCAGCAGTCCCGACCGGGGCGAGCAGTACTTC.

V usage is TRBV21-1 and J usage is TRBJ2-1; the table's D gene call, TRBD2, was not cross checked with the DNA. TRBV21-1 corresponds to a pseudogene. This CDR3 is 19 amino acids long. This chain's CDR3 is CASSIGGASGRAAYNEQFF. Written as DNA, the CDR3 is TGTGCCAGCAGCATAGGGGGGGCTAGCGGGAGGGCGGCTTACAATGAGCAGTTCTTC.

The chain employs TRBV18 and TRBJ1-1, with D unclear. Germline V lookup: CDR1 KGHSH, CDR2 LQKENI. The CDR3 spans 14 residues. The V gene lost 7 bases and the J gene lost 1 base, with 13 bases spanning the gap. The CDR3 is CASWIGLANTEAFF. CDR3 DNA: TGTGCCAGCTGGATTGGGTTGGCGAACACTGAAGCTTTCTTT.

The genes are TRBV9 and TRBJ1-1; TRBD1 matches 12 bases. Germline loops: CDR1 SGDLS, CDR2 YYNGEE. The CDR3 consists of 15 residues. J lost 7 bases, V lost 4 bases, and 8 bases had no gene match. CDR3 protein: CASSKGQGANDEAFF. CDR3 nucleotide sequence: TGTGCCAGCAGCAAGGGACAGGGGGCTAACGATGAAGCTTTCTTT.

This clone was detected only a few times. The CDR3 reads CAISGLEGNEQYF. CDR3 coding DNA: TGTGCCATCAGTGGCCTGGAAGGGAACGAGCAGTACTTC. This chain joins TRBV10-3 and TRBJ2-7; D not resolved. This CDR3 comprises 13 residues. V shed 4 bases and J shed 5 bases, with 12 bases lying between them. Germline lookup yields CDR1 ENHRY and CDR2 SYGVKD.

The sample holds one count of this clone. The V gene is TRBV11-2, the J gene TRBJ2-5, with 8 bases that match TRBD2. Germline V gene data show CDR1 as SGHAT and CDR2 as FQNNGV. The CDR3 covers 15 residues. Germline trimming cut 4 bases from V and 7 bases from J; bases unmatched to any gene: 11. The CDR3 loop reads CASSSTLAGGGTQYF. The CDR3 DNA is TGTGCCAGCAGCTCGACCCTGGCGGGGGGCGGGACCCAGTACTTC. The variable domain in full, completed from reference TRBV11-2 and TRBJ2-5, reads EAGVAQSPRYKIIEKRQSVAFWCNPISGHATLYWYQQILGQGPKLLIQFQNNGVVDDSQLPKDRFSAERLKGVDSTLKIQPAKLEDSAVYLCASSSTLAGGGTQYFGPGTRLLVL.

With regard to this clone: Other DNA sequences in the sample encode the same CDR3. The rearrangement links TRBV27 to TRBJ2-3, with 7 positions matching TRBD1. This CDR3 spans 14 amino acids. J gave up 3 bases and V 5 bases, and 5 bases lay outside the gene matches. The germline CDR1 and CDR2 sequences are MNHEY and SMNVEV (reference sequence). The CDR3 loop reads CASSPLTGTDTQYF. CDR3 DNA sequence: TGTGCCAGCAGTCCGTTGACAGGGACAGATACGCAGTATTTT.

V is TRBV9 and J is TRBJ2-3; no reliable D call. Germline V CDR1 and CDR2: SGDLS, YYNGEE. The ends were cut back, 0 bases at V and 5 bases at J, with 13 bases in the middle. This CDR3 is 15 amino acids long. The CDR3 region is CASSVAPDRGDTQYF. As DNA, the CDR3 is TGTGCCAGCAGCGTAGCCCCGGACCGCGGAGATACGCAGTATTTT.

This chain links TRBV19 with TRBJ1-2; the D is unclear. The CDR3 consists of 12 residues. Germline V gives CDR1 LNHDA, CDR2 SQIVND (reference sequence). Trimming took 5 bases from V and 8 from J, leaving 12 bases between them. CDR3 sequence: CASSFAGGGYTF. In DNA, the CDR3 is TGTGCCAGTAGTTTCGCCGGTGGGGGCTACACCTTC.

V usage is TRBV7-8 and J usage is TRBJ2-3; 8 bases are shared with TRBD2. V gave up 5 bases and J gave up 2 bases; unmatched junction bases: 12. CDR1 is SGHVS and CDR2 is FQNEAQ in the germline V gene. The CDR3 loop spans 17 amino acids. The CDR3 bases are TGTGCCAGCAGCCCCCCCTCGTACGGGGGGGCCACAGATACGCAGTATTTT. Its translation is CASSPPSYGGATDTQYF.